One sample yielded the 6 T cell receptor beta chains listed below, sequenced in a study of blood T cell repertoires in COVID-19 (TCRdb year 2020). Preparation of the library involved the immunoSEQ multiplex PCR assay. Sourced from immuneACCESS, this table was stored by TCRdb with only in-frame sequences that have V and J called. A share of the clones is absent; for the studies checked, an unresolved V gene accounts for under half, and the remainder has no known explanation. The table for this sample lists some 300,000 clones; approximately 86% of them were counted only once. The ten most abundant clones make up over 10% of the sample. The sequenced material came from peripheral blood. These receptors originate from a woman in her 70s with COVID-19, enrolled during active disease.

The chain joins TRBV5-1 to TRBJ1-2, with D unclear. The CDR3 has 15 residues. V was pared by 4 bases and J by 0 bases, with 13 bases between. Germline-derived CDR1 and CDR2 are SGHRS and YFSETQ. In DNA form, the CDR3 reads TGCGCCAGCAGCGACGCAGGAGGAGCTAACTATGGCTACACCTTC. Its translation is CASSDAGGANYGYTF. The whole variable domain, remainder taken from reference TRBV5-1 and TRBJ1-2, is KAGVTQTPRYLIKTRGQQVTLSCSPISGHRSVSWYQQTPGQGLQFLFEYFSETQRNKGNFPGRFSGRQFSNSRSEMNVSTLELGDSALYLCASSDAGGANYGYTFGSGTRLTVV.

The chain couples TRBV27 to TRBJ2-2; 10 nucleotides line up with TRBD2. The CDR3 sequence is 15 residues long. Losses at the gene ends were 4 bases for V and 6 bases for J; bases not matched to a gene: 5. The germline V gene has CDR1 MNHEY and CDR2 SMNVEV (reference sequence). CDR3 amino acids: CASSYSSGGSGELFF. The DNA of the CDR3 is TGTGCCAGCAGTTATAGTAGCGGGGGGTCCGGGGAGCTGTTTTTT.

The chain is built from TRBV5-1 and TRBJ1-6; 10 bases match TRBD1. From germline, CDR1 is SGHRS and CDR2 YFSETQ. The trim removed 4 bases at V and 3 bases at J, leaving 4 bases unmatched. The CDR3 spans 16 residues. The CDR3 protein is CASSPTGGDYNSPLHF. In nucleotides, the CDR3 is TGCGCCAGCAGCCCGACAGGGGGCGACTATAATTCACCCCTCCACTTT.

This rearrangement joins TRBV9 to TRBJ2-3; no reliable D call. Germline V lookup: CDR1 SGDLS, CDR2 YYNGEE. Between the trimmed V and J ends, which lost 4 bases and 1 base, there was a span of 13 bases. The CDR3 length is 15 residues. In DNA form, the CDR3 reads TGTGCCAGCAGCCCGCGCGGCCTTGGCACAGATACGCAGTATTTT. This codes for CASSPRGLGTDTQYF.

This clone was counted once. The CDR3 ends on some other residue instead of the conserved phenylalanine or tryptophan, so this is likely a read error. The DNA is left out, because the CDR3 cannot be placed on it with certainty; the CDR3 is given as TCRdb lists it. CDR3 protein: CAISEGRG. The V gene is TRBV10-3, the J gene TRBJ1-2. The CDR3 totals 8 residues, both ends included. Germline V gives CDR1 ENHRY, CDR2 SYGVKD.

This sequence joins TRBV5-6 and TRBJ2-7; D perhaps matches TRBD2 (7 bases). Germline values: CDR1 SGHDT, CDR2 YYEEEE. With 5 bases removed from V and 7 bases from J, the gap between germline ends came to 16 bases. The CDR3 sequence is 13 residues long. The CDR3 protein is CASSWGGGREQYF. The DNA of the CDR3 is TGTGCCAGCAGTTGGGGGGGCGGAAGGGAGCAGTACTTC.